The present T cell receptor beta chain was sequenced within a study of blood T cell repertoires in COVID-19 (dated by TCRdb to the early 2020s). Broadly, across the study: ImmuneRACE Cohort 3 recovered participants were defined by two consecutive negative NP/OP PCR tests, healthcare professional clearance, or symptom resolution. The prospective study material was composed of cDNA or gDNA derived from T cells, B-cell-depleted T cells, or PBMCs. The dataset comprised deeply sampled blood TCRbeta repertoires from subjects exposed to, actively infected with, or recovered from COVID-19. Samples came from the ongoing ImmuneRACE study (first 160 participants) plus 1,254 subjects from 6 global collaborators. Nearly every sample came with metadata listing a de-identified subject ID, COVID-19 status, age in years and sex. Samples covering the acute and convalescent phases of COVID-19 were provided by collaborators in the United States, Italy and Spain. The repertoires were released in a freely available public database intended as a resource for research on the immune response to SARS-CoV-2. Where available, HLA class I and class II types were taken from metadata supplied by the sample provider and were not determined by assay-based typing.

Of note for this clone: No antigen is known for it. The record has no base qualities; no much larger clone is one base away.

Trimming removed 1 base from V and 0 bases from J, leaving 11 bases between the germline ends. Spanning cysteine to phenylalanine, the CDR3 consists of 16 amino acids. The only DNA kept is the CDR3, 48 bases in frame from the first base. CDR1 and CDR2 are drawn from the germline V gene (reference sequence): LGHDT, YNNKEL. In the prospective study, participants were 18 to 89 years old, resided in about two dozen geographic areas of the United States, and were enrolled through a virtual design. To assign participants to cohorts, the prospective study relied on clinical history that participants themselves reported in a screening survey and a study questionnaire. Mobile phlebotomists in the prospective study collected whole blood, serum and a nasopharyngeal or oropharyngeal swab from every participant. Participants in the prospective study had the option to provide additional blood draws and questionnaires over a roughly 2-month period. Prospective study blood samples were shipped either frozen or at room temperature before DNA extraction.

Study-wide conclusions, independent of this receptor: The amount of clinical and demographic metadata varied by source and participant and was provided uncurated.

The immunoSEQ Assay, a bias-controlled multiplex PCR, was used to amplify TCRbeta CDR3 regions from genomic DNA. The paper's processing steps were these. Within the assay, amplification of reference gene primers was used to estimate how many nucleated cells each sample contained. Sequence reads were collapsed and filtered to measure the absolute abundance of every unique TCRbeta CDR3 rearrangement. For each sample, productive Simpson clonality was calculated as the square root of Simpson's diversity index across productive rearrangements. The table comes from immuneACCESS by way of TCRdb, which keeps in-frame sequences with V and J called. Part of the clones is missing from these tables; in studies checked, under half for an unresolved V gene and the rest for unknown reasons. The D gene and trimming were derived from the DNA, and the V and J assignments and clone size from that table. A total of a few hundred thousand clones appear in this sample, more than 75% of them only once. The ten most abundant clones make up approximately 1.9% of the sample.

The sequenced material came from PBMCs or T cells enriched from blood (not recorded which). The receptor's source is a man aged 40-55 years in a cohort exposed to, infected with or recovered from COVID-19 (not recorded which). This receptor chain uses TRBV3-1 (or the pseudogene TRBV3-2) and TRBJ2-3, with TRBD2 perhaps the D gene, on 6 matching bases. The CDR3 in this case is CASSQVGLGSTDTQYF. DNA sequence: TGTGCCAGCAGCCAAGTGGGACTGGGAAGCACAGATACGCAGTATTTT.